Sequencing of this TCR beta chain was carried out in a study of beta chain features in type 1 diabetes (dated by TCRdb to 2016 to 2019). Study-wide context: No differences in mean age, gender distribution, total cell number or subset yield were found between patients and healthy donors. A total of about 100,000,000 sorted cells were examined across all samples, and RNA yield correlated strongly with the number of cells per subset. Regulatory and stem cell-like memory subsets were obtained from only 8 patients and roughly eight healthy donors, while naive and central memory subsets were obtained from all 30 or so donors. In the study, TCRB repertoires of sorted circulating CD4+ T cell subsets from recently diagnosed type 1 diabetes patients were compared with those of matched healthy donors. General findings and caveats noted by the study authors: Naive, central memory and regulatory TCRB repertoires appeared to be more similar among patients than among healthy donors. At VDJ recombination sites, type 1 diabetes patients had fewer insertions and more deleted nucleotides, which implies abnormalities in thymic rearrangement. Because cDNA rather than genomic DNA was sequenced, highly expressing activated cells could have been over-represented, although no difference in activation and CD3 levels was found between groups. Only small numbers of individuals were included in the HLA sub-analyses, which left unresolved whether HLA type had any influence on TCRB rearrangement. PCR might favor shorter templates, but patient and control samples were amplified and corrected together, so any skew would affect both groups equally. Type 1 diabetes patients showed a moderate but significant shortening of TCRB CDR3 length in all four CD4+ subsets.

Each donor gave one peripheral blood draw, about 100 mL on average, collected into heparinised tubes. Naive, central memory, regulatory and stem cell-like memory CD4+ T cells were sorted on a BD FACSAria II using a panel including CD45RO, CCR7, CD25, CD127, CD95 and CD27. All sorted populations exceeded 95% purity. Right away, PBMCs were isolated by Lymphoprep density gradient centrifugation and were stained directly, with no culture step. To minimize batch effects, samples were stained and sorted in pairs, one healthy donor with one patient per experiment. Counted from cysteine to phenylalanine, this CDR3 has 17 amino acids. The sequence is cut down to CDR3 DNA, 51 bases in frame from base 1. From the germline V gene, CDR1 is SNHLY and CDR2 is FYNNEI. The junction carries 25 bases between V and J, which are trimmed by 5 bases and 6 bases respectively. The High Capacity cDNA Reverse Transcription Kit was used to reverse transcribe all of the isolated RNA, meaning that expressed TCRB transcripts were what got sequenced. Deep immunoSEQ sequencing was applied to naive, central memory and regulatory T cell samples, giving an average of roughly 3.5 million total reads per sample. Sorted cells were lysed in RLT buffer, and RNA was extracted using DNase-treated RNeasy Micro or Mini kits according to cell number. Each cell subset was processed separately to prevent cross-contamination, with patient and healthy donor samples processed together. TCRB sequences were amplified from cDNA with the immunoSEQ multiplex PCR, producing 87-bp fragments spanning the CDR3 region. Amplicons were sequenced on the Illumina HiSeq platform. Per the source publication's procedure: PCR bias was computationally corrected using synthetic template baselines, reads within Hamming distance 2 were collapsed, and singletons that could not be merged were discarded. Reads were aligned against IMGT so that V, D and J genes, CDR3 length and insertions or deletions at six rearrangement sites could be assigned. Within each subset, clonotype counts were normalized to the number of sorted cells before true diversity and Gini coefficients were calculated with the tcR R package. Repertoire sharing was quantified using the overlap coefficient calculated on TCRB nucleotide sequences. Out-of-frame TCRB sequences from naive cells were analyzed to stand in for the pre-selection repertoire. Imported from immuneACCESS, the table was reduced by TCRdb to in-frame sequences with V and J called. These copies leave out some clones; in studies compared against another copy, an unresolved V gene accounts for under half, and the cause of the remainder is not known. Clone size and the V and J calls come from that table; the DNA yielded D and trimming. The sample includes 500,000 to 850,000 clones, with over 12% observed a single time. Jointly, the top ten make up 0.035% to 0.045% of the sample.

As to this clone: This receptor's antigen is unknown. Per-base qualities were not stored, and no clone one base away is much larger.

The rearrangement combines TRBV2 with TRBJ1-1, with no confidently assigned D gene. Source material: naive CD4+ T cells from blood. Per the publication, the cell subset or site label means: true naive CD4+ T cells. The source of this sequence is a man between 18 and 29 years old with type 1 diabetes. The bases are TGTGCCAGCAGTAAGACCCTAGTCGGGGTTAAGGTCGCTGAAGCTTTCTTT. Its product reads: CASSKTLVGVKVAEAFF.